This T cell receptor (beta chain) was observed in a study of shared clonotypes between healthy human individuals. General observations from the study: Depth of sequencing was expected to influence donor clonotype sharing. Tissue TCR repertoires likely differ from these blood-only repertoires.

Genomic DNA of each subset was evenly split across several immunoSEQ plates. Clones were read by immunoSEQ multiplex PCR, and TCRdb kept only the in-frame ones, dropping some. The table records about 980,000 clones, 70% to 85% of them present only once. V was clipped by 1 base and J by 0 bases, with 9 bases between them. The germline gives CDR1 SGDLS, CDR2 YYNGEE. This CDR3 is 15 amino acids long. This clone was seen once. Its matching antigen is unknown. Sequencing input: memory CD4+ T cells sorted from blood. Subset described: CD45RA-negative fraction. This chain connects TRBV9 to TRBJ2-3; no definite D call. The receptor was derived from a young man in good health. The CDR3 sequence: CASSVSSKSTDTQYF. Written as DNA, the CDR3 is TGTGCCAGCAGCGTATCATCGAAAAGCACAGATACGCAGTATTTT. Full variable domain (outside the CDR3, taken from reference TRBV9 and TRBJ2-3): DSGVTQTPKHLITATGQRVTLRCSPRSGDLSVYWYQQSLDQGLQFLIQYYNGEERAKGNILERFSAQQFPDLHSELNLSSLELGDSALYFCASSVSSKSTDTQYFGPGTRLTVL.